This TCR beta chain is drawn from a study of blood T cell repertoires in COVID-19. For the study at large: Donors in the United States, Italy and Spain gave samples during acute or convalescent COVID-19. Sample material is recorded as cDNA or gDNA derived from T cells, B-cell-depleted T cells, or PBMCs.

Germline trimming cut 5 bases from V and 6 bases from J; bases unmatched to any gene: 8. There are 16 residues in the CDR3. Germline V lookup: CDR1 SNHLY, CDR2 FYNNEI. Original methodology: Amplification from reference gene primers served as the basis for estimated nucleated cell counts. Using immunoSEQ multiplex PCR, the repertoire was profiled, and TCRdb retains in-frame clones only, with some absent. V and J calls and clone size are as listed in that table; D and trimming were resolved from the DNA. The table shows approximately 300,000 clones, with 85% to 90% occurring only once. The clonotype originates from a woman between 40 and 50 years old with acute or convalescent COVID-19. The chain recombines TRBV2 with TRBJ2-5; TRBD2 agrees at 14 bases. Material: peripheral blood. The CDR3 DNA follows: TGTGCCAGCAGTCGACTAGCGGGGGGGAAAATTCAGACCCAGTACTTC. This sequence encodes CASSRLAGGKIQTQYF.